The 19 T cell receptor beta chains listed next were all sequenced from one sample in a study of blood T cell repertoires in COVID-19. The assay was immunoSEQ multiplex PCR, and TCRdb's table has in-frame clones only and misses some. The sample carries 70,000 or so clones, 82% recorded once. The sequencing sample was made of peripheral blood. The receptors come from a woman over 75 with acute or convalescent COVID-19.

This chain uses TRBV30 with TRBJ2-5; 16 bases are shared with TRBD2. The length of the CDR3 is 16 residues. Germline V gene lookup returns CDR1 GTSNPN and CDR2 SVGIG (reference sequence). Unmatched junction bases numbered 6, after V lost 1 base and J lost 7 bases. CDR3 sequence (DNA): TGTGCCTGGAGTGCGGGACTAGCGGGGGGGCCCGGGACCCAGTACTTC. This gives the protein CAWSAGLAGGPGTQYF.

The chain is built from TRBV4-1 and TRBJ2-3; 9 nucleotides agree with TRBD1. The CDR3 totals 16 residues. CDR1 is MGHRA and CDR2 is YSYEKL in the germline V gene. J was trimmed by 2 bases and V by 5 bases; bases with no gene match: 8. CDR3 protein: CASSSNRDRDTDTQYF. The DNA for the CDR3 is TGCGCCAGCAGCAGCAACCGGGACAGGGACACAGATACGCAGTATTTT.

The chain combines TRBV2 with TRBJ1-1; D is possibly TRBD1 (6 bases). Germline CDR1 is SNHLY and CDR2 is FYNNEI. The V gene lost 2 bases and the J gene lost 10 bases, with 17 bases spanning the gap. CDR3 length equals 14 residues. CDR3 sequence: CASSETGTPRGAFF. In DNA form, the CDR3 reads TGTGCCAGCAGTGAAACCGGGACACCGAGGGGAGCTTTCTTT. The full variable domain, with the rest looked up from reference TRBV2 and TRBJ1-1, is EPEVTQTPSHQVTQMGQEVILRCVPISNHLYFYWYRQILGQKVEFLVSFYNNEISEKSEIFDDQFSVERPDGSNFTLKIRSTKLEDSAMYFCASSETGTPRGAFFGQGTRLTVV.

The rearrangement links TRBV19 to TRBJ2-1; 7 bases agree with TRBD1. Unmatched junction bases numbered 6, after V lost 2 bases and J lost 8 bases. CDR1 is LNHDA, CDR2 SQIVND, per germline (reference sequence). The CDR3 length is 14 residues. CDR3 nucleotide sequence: TGTGCCAGTAGTATACGGGGAACAGGGGATGAGCAGTTCTTC. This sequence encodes CASSIRGTGDEQFF.

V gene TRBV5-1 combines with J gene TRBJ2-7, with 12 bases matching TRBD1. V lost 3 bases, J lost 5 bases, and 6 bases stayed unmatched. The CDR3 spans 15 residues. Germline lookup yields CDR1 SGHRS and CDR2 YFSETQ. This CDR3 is CASSSQGQGAHEQYF. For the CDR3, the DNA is TGCGCCAGCAGCTCACAGGGACAGGGGGCGCACGAGCAGTACTTC.

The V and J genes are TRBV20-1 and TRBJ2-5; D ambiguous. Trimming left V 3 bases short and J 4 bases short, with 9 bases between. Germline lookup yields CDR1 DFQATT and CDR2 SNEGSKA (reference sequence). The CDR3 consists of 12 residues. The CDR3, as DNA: TGCAGTGCTAGTGTTCGGGTAGAGACCCAGTACTTC. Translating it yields CSASVRVETQYF.

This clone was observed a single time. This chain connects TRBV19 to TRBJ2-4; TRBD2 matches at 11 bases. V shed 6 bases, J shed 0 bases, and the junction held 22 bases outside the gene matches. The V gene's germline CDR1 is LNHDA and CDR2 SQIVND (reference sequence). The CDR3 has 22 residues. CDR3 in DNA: TGTGCCAGTAGACAGGGTGAGGCTAGCGGGGGGCCCCGACCGAAAGCCAAAAACATTCAGTACTTC. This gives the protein CASRQGEASGGPRPKAKNIQYF.

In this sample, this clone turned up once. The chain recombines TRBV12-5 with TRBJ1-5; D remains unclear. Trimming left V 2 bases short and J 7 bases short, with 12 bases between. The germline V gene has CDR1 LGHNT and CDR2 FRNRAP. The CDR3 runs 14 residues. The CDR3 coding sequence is TGTGCTAGTGGTTTGATGGGGTCGGGACAGCCCCAGCATTTT. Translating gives CASGLMGSGQPQHF.

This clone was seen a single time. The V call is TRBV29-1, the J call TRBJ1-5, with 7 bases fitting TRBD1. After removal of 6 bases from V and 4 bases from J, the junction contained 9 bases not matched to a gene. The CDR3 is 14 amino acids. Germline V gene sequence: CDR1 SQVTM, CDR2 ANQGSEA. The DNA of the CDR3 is TGCAGCGTCACGACAGGGATGGGGAATCAGCCCCAGCATTTT. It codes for CSVTTGMGNQPQHF. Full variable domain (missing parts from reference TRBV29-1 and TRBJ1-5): SAVISQKPSRDICQRGTSLTIQCQVDSQVTMMFWYRQQPGQSLTLIATANQGSEATYESGFVIDKFPISRPNLTFSTLTVSNMSPEDSSIYLCSVTTGMGNQPQHFGDGTRLSIL.

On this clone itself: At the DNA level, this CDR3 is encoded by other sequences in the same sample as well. The DNA of the CDR3 is TGTGCCAGTAGTATAGACAGATATGGCTACACCTTC. Encoded protein: CASSIDRYGYTF. V is TRBV19 and J is TRBJ1-2; no clear D gene. Germline values: CDR1 LNHDA, CDR2 SQIVND (reference sequence). The CDR3 length is 12 residues. V was pared by 0 bases and J by 5 bases, with 4 bases between.

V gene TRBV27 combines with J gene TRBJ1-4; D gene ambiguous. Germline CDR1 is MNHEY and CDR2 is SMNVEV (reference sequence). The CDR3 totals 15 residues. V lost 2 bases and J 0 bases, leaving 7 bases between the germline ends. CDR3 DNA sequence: TGTGCCAGCAGTTTAAGCCCTGCAACTAATGAAAAACTGTTTTTT. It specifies CASSLSPATNEKLFF. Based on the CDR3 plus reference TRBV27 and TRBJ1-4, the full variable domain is EAQVTQNPRYLITVTGKKLTVTCSQNMNHEYMSWYRQDPGLGLRQIYYSMNVEVTDKGDVPEGYKVSRKEKRNFPLILESPSPNQTSLYFCASSLSPATNEKLFFGSGTQLSVL.

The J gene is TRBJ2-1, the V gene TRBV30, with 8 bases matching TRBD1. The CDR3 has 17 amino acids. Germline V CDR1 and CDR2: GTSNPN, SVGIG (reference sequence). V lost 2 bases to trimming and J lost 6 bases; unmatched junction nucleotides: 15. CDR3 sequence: CAWSRRRGTGQVNEQFF. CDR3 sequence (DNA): TGTGCCTGGAGTCGCCGACGGGGCACGGGACAGGTCAATGAGCAGTTCTTC. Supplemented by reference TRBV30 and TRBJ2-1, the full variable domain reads SQTIHQWPATLVQPVGSPLSLECTVEGTSNPNLYWYRQAAGRGLQLLFYSVGIGQISSEVPQNLSASRPQDRQFILSSKKLLLSDSGFYLCAWSRRRGTGQVNEQFFGPGTRLTVL.

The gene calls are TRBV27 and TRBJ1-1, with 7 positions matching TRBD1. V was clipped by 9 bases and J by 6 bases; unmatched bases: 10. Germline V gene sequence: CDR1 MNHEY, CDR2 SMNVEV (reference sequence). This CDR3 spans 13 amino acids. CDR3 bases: TGTGCCAGTAAACCACAGGGGTATCCTGAAGCTTTCTTT. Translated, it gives CASKPQGYPEAFF.

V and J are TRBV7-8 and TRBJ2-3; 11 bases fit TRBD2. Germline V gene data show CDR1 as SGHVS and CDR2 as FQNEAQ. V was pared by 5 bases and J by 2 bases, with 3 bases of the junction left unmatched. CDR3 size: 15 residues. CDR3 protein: CASSLSGGDTDTQYF. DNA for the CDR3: TGTGCCAGCAGCCTTAGCGGGGGGGACACAGATACGCAGTATTTT. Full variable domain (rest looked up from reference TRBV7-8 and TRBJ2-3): GAGVSQSPRYKVAKRGQDVALRCDPISGHVSLFWYQQALGQGPEFLTYFQNEAQLDKSGLPSDRFFAERPEGSVSTLKIQRTQQEDSAVYLCASSLSGGDTDTQYFGPGTRLTVL.

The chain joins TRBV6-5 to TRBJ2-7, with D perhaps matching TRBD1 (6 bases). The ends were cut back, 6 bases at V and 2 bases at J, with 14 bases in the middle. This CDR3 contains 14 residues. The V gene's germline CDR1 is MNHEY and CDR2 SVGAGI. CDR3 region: CASSYRDITYEQYF. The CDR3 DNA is TGTGCCAGCAGCTACCGGGACATCACCTACGAGCAGTACTTC.

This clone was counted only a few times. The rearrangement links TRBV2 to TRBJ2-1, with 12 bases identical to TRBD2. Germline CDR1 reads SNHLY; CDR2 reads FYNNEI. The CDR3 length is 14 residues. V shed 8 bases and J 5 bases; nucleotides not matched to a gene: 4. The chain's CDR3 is CASLAGGHNNEQFF. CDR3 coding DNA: TGTGCCAGCCTAGCGGGGGGGCATAACAATGAGCAGTTCTTC.

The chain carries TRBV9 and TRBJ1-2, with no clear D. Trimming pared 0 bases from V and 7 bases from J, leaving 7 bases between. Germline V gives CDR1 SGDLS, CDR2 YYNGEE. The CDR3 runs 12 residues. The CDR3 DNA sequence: TGTGCCAGCAGCGTAGAAGGGAGTGGCTACACCTTC. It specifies CASSVEGSGYTF.

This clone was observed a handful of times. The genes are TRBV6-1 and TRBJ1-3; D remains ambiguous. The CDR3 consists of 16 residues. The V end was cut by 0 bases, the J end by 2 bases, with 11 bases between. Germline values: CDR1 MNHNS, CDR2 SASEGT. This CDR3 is CASSEATLGPGNTIYF. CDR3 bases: TGTGCCAGCAGTGAAGCAACTCTTGGGCCTGGAAACACCATATATTTT.

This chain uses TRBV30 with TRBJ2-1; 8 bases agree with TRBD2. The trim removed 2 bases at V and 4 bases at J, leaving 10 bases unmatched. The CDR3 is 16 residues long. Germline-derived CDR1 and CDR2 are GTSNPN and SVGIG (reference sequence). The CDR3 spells CAWSPNPGGEYNEQFF. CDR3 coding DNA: TGTGCCTGGAGTCCGAACCCCGGGGGGGAGTACAATGAGCAGTTCTTC.